One sample yielded the 11 T cell receptor beta chains listed below, sequenced in a study of T cells in Graves' hyperthyroidism and ophthalmopathy. Researchers amplified the TCR beta CDR3 regions from RNA transcripts. The TCR CDR3 was amplified in a first-round RT-PCR using the HTBI primer set. TCRdb re-analysed the multiplex PCR reads in MiXCR, keeping a single row per CDR3 protein. The table records about 290,000 distinct CDR3 sequences, 15% to 20% of them present only once. The sample consisted of blood. The receptors shown here come from a man younger than 40 with Graves' hyperthyroidism.

This clonotype was seen ten or more times. This chain links TRBV12-3 or TRBV12-4 with TRBJ1-1; 8 bases fit TRBD1. The V and J ends lost 6 bases and 3 bases, in that order; junction bases with no gene match: 6. This CDR3 spans 14 amino acids. CDR3 loop: CASRPGQAHTEAFF. CDR3 nucleotides: TGTGCCAGCAGGCCGGGACAGGCTCACACTGAAGCTTTCTTT.

This clonotype was detected many times. It may be a read error: a sequence one base away is much more abundant. The chain links TRBV7-3 to TRBJ2-3; D is unclear. This CDR3 comprises 12 residues. Germline assignment: CDR1 SGHTA and CDR2 FQGTGA. The V end lost 5 bases, the J end lost 2 bases, and 5 bases lay between the germline ends. The CDR3 spells CASSTTTDTQYF. DNA of the CDR3: TGTGCCAGCAGCACCACCACAGATACGCAGTATTTT. The full variable domain, with the rest looked up from reference TRBV7-3 and TRBJ2-3, is GAGVSQTPSNKVTEKGKYVELRCDPISGHTALYWYRQSLGQGPEFLIYFQGTGAADDSGLPNDRFFAVRPEGSVSTLKIQRTERGDSAVYLCASSTTTDTQYFGPGTRLTVL.

There are a few counts of this clonotype. This chain connects TRBV14 to TRBJ2-7; the D is unclear. CDR1 and CDR2 from the germline V gene are SGHDN and FVKESK. This CDR3 region has 14 residues. Trimming left V 1 base short and J 3 bases short, with 10 bases between. CDR3 amino acids: CASSQAGRIYEQYF. The CDR3 DNA reads TGTGCCAGCAGCCAAGCAGGTCGGATCTACGAGCAGTACTTC.

This clonotype was seen at least ten times. As DNA, the CDR3 is TGTGCCAGCAGCTCCAGGACAGGAGGCAATGAGCAGTTCTTC. It yields the protein CASSSRTGGNEQFF. The genes are TRBV7-2 and TRBJ2-1; 7 positions agree with TRBD1. The germline gives CDR1 SGHTA, CDR2 FQGNSA. The length of the CDR3 is 14 residues. V lost 4 bases, J lost 6 bases, and 6 bases stayed unmatched.

This clonotype has only a few counts. CDR3 sequence (DNA): TGTGCCAGCAGGGGTTTGGGGGACTATGGCTACACCTTC. Its protein is CASRGLGDYGYTF. This rearrangement joins TRBV12-3 or TRBV12-4 to TRBJ1-2; D possibly corresponds to TRBD1 (5 bases). The V end lost 6 bases, the J end lost 3 bases, and 11 bases lay between the germline ends. The CDR3 runs 13 residues.

This clonotype turned up a few times. The V gene is TRBV15, the J gene TRBJ2-1; D is perhaps TRBD1 (6 bases). The CDR3 is 15 amino acids. Germline V gene data show CDR1 as LNHNV and CDR2 as YYDKDF (reference sequence). Trimming removed 0 bases at V and 6 bases at J, with 12 bases between. CDR3 sequence: CATSRDLGAPNEQFF. The CDR3, as DNA: TGTGCCACCAGCAGAGATTTGGGGGCCCCCAATGAGCAGTTCTTC.

The chain uses TRBV6-1 and TRBJ1-2, with D tentatively TRBD1 (5 bases). This CDR3 has 15 residues. V shed 5 bases and J shed 6 bases, with 19 bases lying between them. CDR1 and CDR2 (germline): MNHNS, SASEGT. The CDR3, as DNA: TGTGCCAGCAGTCTAGCAGGAGGTGGGGGAGATGGCTACACCTTC. This sequence encodes CASSLAGGGGDGYTF.

V and J are TRBV5-1 and TRBJ1-1, with TRBD1 as a possible D gene (6 bases). Germline V lookup: CDR1 SGHRS, CDR2 YFSETQ. This CDR3 has 15 residues. Trimming took 4 bases from V and 0 from J, leaving 13 bases between them. The CDR3 nucleotides are TGCGCCAGCAGCCCGACACAGGGCATGAACACTGAAGCTTTCTTT. Translating it yields CASSPTQGMNTEAFF.

There are many counts of this clonotype. This sequence joins TRBV7-9 and TRBJ2-7; 8 bases agree with TRBD2. CDR1 and CDR2 (germline): SEHNR, FQNEAQ (reference sequence). After removal of 5 bases from V and 0 bases from J, the junction contained 9 bases not matched to a gene. The CDR3 spans 16 residues. The chain's CDR3 is CASSTWTSKSSYEQYF. CDR3 DNA sequence: TGTGCCAGCAGCACCTGGACTAGCAAAAGCTCCTACGAGCAGTACTTC. The variable domain in full, completed from reference TRBV7-9 and TRBJ2-7, reads DTGVSQNPRHKITKRGQNVTFRCDPISEHNRLYWYRQTLGQGPEFLTYFQNEAQLEKSRLLSDRFSAERPKGSFSTLEIQRTEQGDSAMYLCASSTWTSKSSYEQYFGPGTRLTVT.

The V and J genes are TRBV29-1 and TRBJ1-2, with unresolved D. This CDR3 has 13 residues. With 5 bases removed from V and 2 bases from J, the gap between germline ends came to 12 bases. Germline CDR1 and CDR2: SQVTM and ANQGSEA. In nucleotides, the CDR3 is TGCAGCGTTCTCGACGGATCCAACTATGGCTACACCTTC. It encodes CSVLDGSNYGYTF.

This clonotype was counted ten times or more. The V call is TRBV30, the J call TRBJ2-3; D gene ambiguous. The V end was cut by 0 bases, the J end by 3 bases, with 10 bases between. This CDR3 comprises 14 residues. Germline-derived CDR1 and CDR2 are GTSNPN and SVGIG (reference sequence). CDR3 bases: TGTGCCTGGAGTGTACGAAGGTGGACAGATACGCAGTATTTT. Its translation: CAWSVRRWTDTQYF.